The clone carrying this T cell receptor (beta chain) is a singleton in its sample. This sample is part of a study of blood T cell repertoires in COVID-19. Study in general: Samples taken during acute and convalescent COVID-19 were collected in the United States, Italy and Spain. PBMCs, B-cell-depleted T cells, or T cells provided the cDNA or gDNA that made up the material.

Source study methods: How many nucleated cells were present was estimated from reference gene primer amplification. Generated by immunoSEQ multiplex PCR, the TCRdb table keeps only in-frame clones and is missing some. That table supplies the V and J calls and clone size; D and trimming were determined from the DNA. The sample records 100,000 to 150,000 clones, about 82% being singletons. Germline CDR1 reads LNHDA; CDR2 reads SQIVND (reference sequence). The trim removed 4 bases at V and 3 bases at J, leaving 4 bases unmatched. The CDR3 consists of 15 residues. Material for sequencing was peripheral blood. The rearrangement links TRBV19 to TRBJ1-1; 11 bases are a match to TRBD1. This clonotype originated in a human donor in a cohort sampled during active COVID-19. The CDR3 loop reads CASSTPGQGDTEAFF. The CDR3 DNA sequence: TGTGCCAGTAGTACTCCGGGACAGGGGGACACTGAAGCTTTCTTT.